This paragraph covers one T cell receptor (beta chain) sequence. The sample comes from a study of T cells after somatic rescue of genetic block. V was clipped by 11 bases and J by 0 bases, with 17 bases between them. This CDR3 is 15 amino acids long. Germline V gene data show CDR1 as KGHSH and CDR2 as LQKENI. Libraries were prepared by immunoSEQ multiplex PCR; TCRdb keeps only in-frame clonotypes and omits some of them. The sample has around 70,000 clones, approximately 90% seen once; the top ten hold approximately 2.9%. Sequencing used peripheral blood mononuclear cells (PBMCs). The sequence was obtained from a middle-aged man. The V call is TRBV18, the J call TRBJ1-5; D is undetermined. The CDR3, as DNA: TGTGCCTCAACTCGGACTGGAGATAGCAATCAGCCCCAGCATTTT. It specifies CASTRTGDSNQPQHF.